This entry lists 10 T cell receptor beta chains sequenced from one sample in a study of neurological immune-mediated disorders. TCRdb itself ran the 5' RACE reads through MiXCR, one entry per CDR3 protein. Found here are more than 45,000 distinct CDR3 sequences, less than 4.5% of them singletons; the top ten hold roughly 1.5%. The sequenced sample consisted of PBMCs. The receptor source for this set is a man younger than 40 with multiple sclerosis.

This clonotype was counted ten times or more. The chain joins TRBV7-7 to TRBJ2-2, with D tentatively TRBD2 (5 bases). Germline CDR1 reads SSHAT; CDR2 reads FNYEAQ (reference sequence). CDR3 length equals 14 residues. The CDR3 nucleotides are TGTGCGGGCGGGCCCCAAGGAAACACCGGGGAGCTGTTTTTT. It encodes CAGGPQGNTGELFF.

This clonotype was detected many times. CDR3 DNA: TGCAGTGCAACCGGGACAGGGACCTACGAGCAGTACTTC. Its translation: CSATGTGTYEQYF. V usage is TRBV20-1 and J usage is TRBJ2-7; TRBD1 aligns across 9 bases. CDR3 length equals 13 residues. V was pared by 6 bases and J by 2 bases, with 5 bases of the junction left unmatched. CDR1 DFQATT and CDR2 SNEGSKA come from the germline V gene (reference sequence).

In this sample, this clonotype turned up many times. The CDR3 DNA reads as TGCAGTGCTAGAGAGAGGGACTATGGCTACACCTTC. This translates into CSARERDYGYTF. The chain has TRBV20-1 and TRBJ1-2; D is unclear. V lost 0 bases, J lost 3 bases, and 5 bases lay in between. The CDR3 totals 12 residues. Germline-derived CDR1 and CDR2 are DFQATT and SNEGSKA (reference sequence).

This clonotype was seen at least ten times. J is TRBJ2-5 and V is TRBV10-3, with D maybe TRBD1 (6 bases). Germline CDR1 and CDR2: ENHRY and SYGVKD. The CDR3 is made up of 16 amino acids. Trimming removed 5 bases from V and 5 bases from J, with 21 bases in between. CDR3 in DNA: TGTGCCATCAGTTGGGGTGCTGCAGGGGTCGGGGAGACCCAGTACTTC. Protein: CAISWGAAGVGETQYF.

Many counts were recorded for this clonotype. V and J are TRBV7-2 and TRBJ2-3; 12 bases are a match to TRBD2. This CDR3 contains 17 residues. Per the germline V gene, CDR1 is SGHTA and CDR2 is FQGNSA. Trimming removed 5 bases from V and 4 bases from J; junction bases left unmatched: 10. The CDR3 reads CASSQRTTSGGPDTQYF. CDR3 bases: TGTGCCAGCAGCCAGAGAACGACTAGCGGGGGACCAGATACGCAGTATTTT.

Many counts were recorded for this clonotype. This sequence joins TRBV5-1 and TRBJ2-7, with 12 bases fitting TRBD2. Germline lookup yields CDR1 SGHRS and CDR2 YFSETQ. CDR3 length: 15 residues. The V and J ends lost 5 bases and 5 bases, in that order; junction bases with no gene match: 8. The CDR3 region is CASRVFLAGGDEQYF. CDR3 nucleotide sequence: TGCGCCAGCAGGGTGTTTCTAGCGGGAGGGGACGAGCAGTACTTC.

This clonotype was seen ten or more times. CDR3 residues: CASSQDFGQDTEAFF. The CDR3 coding sequence is TGTGCCAGCAGCCAAGATTTTGGACAGGATACTGAAGCTTTCTTT. This rearrangement joins TRBV4-2 to TRBJ1-1, with 7 bases fitting TRBD1. J gave up 5 bases and V 0 bases, and 6 bases lay outside the gene matches. The CDR3 is 15 residues long. CDR1 and CDR2 from the germline V gene are LGHNA and YNFKEQ.

In this sample, this clonotype turned up many times. The chain joins TRBV27 to TRBJ1-1; D not resolved. The V gene's germline CDR1 is MNHEY and CDR2 SMNVEV (reference sequence). The germline V and J ends were trimmed by 7 bases and 5 bases, with 17 bases remaining between them. This CDR3 comprises 14 residues. CDR3: CASNPGRTGTEAFF. The DNA of the CDR3 is TGTGCCAGCAACCCCGGGAGGACTGGAACTGAAGCTTTCTTT.

This clonotype is medium-sized in the sample. The rearrangement links TRBV5-1 to TRBJ1-1, with D hard to call. V lost 1 base to trimming and J lost 0 bases, with 7 bases between them. The length of the CDR3 is 14 residues. Per germline, CDR1 SGHRS and CDR2 YFSETQ. The CDR3 region is CASSLIGMNTEAFF. The CDR3 nucleotides are TGCGCCAGCAGCTTGATCGGGATGAACACTGAAGCTTTCTTT.

This clonotype has a count of ten or more. This chain links TRBV5-1 with TRBJ1-2; 12 nucleotides match TRBD1. The junction had 4 bases not matched to a gene; V was cut back by 1 base and J by 3 bases. The germline V gene has CDR1 SGHRS and CDR2 YFSETQ. The CDR3 is made up of 16 amino acids. This CDR3 reads CASSLTGQGADYGYTF. Written as DNA, the CDR3 is TGCGCCAGCAGCTTGACGGGACAGGGGGCAGACTATGGCTACACCTTC.